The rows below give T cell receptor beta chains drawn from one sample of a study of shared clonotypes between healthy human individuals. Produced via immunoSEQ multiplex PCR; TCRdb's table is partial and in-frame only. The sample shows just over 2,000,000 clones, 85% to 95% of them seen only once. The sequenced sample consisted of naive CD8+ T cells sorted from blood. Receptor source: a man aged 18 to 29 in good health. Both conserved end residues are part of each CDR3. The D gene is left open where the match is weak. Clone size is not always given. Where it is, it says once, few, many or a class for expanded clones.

DNA: TGTGCCAGCAGTTACCGACTAGCGGACCCGACCTACGAGCAGTACTTC
CDR3: CASSYRLADPTYEQYF
size: .
D: TRBD2
J: TRBJ2-7
V: TRBV6-5
length: 16

DNA: TGTGCCAGCAGTCCAGGGGGCTGGGAATATGGCTACACCTTC
CDR3: CASSPGGWEYGYTF
size: .
D: TRBD1
J: TRBJ1-2
V: TRBV2
length: 14

DNA: TGTGCCAGTTCGACCGCCCAAAACACCATATATTTT
CDR3: CASSTAQNTIYF
size: .
D: .
J: TRBJ1-3
V: TRBV28
length: 12

DNA: TGTGCCACCAGCAGTCTCGGTGAGCAGTACTTC
CDR3: CATSSLGEQYF
size: .
D: .
J: TRBJ2-7
V: TRBV15
length: 11

DNA: TGTGCCAGCAGCGTAGGGGGAGCGGGAGTCTACAATGAGCAGTTCTTC
CDR3: CASSVGGAGVYNEQFF
size: once
D: TRBD2
J: TRBJ2-1
V: TRBV9
length: 16

DNA: TGTGCCAGCAGCCGGCGGGCCCAAGAGACCCAGTACTTC
CDR3: CASSRRAQETQYF
size: .
D: .
J: TRBJ2-5
V: TRBV4-2
length: 13

DNA: TGCGCCAGCAGACCCCGGGCTAGCGGGTATGCCAATGAGCAGTTCTTC
CDR3: CASRPRASGYANEQFF
size: .
D: TRBD2
J: TRBJ2-1
V: TRBV4-1
length: 16

DNA: TGTGCCAGCAGCTTAGTGGGACAGGGCCCCAGCGAGCAGTACTTC
CDR3: CASSLVGQGPSEQYF
size: .
D: TRBD1
J: TRBJ2-7
V: TRBV7-2
length: 15

DNA: TGTGCCAGCAGTCAGGACGACAGGGTGAATGAAAAACTGTTTTTT
CDR3: CASSQDDRVNEKLFF
size: .
D: TRBD1
J: TRBJ1-4
V: TRBV5-8
length: 15

DNA: TGTGCCAGCAGCCTATCGGAGGGGATCCTTACAACTAATGAAAAACTGTTTTTT
CDR3: CASSLSEGILTTNEKLFF
size: .
D: .
J: TRBJ1-4
V: TRBV11-2
length: 18

DNA: TGCGCCAGCAGCCGGGGGCGGGGTCTGAACAATGAGCAGTTCTTC
CDR3: CASSRGRGLNNEQFF
size: .
D: .
J: TRBJ2-1
V: TRBV4-3
length: 15

DNA: TGTGCCAGCAGTGATGGTGGGTATACCTACGAGCAGTACTTC
CDR3: CASSDGGYTYEQYF
size: .
D: .
J: TRBJ2-7
V: TRBV2
length: 14

DNA: TGTGCCAGCAGTTTATGGCAGGGCGACAATCAGCCCCAGCATTTT
CDR3: CASSLWQGDNQPQHF
size: few
D: .
J: TRBJ1-5
V: TRBV27
length: 15

DNA: TGTGCCAGCAGCTCATATGCAGGGGTAGCGGATCTTTACAATGAGCAGTTCTTC
CDR3: CASSSYAGVADLYNEQFF
size: .
D: .
J: TRBJ2-1
V: TRBV7-6
length: 18

DNA: TGCGCCAGCAGCTTCACAGGGACAGTCTACGAGCAGTACTTC
CDR3: CASSFTGTVYEQYF
size: .
D: TRBD1
J: TRBJ2-7
V: TRBV5-1
length: 14

DNA: TGTGCCAGCAGCACAAATTCCGGGACAGGGGCCTACGAGCAGTACTTC
CDR3: CASSTNSGTGAYEQYF
size: .
D: TRBD1
J: TRBJ2-7
V: TRBV13
length: 16

DNA: TGTGCCAGCAGCGTAGCGAGGGCGCGGAGCCCTCAGAATGAGCAGTTCTTC
CDR3: CASSVARARSPQNEQFF
size: .
D: .
J: TRBJ2-1
V: TRBV9
length: 17

DNA: TGTGCCAGCGGTCACAGGGGGGGCACCGGGGAGCTGTTTTTT
CDR3: CASGHRGGTGELFF
size: .
D: .
J: TRBJ2-2
V: TRBV28
length: 14

DNA: TGCGCCAGCAGCCCCGCAGGGATGAACACTGAAGCTTTCTTT
CDR3: CASSPAGMNTEAFF
size: .
D: .
J: TRBJ1-1
V: TRBV4-3
length: 14

DNA: TGTGCCAGCAGTGGTGGACAGGGGTTCTCTTACGAGCAGTACTTC
CDR3: CASSGGQGFSYEQYF
size: .
D: TRBD1
J: TRBJ2-7
V: TRBV6-5
length: 15

DNA: TGCAGCTCCCAGGGGGGAGGAACTGAAGCTTTCTTT
CDR3: CSSQGGGTEAFF
size: .
D: TRBD1
J: TRBJ1-1
V: TRBV29-1
length: 12

DNA: TGCGCCAGCAGCCAAGCTGGGGGGTTTGGCCTAGCGGGGAACACCGGGGAGCTGTTTTTT
CDR3: CASSQAGGFGLAGNTGELFF
size: .
D: TRBD2
J: TRBJ2-2
V: TRBV4-3
length: 20